The 8 T cell receptor beta chains below all came from one sample that was sequenced in a study of blood T cells in healthy people across ages. The use of a sample-barcoded 5' primer and a J-beta primer mix characterized a second PCR of about 7 to 12 cycles. MiXCR, applied by TCRdb to the 5' RACE reads, yields one record per CDR3 protein. The repertoire holds hundreds of thousands of distinct CDR3 sequences, with roughly three fifths as singletons. The sequenced sample consisted of blood. Source of these receptors: a man between 35 and 55 years old in good health.

This chain uses TRBV6-2 or TRBV6-3 with TRBJ2-5, with 7 positions matching TRBD1. J gave up 2 bases and V 7 bases, and 4 bases lay outside the gene matches. The germline CDR1 and CDR2 sequences are MNHEY and SVGEGT. The CDR3 length is 13 residues. CDR3 sequence reads: CASIETGQETQYF. The CDR3 coding sequence is TGTGCCAGCATAGAGACAGGGCAAGAGACCCAGTACTTC.

The chain has TRBV28 and TRBJ2-3; a weak D match, TRBD1 (5 bases). Deletions cut 1 base from V and 0 bases from J, with 11 bases between. Germline CDR1 reads MDHEN; CDR2 reads SYDVKM. The CDR3 is 16 residues long. For the CDR3, the DNA is TGTGCCAGCAGTTTATCTCAGACAGCTAGCACAGATACGCAGTATTTT. Translated: CASSLSQTASTDTQYF.

V is TRBV14 and J is TRBJ2-3; D may correspond to TRBD1 or TRBD2 (5 bases each). The germline CDR1 and CDR2 sequences are SGHDN and FVKESK. The CDR3 loop spans 16 amino acids. V dropped 6 bases and J dropped 7 bases, with 23 bases sitting between them. The CDR3 nucleotides are TGTGCCAGCAGTCCCGGGGCAGCCTTGGGTTTATATACGCAGTATTTT. It yields the protein CASSPGAALGLYTQYF.

This clonotype turned up a few times. V and J are TRBV3-1 and TRBJ2-5; no clear D. Germline values: CDR1 LGHDT, CDR2 YNNKEL (reference sequence). This CDR3 contains 14 residues. Deletions cut 1 base from V and 4 bases from J, with 10 bases between. The chain's CDR3 is CASSQAELGETQYF. For the CDR3, the DNA is TGTGCCAGCAGCCAAGCCGAATTAGGAGAGACCCAGTACTTC.

Only one count was recorded for this clonotype. The chain links TRBV11-3 to TRBJ2-2, with D perhaps TRBD1 (6 bases). Trimming left V 5 bases short and J 6 bases short, with 13 bases between. The CDR3 is made up of 14 amino acids. Germline V gene lookup returns CDR1 SGHNT and CDR2 YENEEA. CDR3 sequence (DNA): TGTGCCAGCAGCCTCTACAGGGAATCCGGGGAGCTGTTTTTT. This gives the protein CASSLYRESGELFF.

V is TRBV4-1 and J is TRBJ2-3; D unresolved. The V gene lost 4 bases and the J gene lost 6 bases, with 11 bases spanning the gap. CDR1 and CDR2 (germline): MGHRA, YSYEKL. The CDR3 is 13 residues long. In DNA, the CDR3 is TGCGCCAGCAGCCTCCCGGACCGGGATACGCAGTATTTT. It is translated as CASSLPDRDTQYF.

The J gene is TRBJ2-5, the V gene TRBV28; TRBD2 matches 10 bases. The tail of the sequence fits TRBJ2-7 better, so the J call may be wrong. The CDR3 is 15 residues long. Germline loops: CDR1 MDHEN, CDR2 SYDVKM. The CDR3, as DNA: TGTGCCATCCAAAAACCTAGCGGGAGATTATACGAGCAGTACTTC. It codes for CAIQKPSGRLYEQYF.

CDR3 sequence reads: CASSTSGRASYEQYF. The CDR3, as DNA: TGTGCCAGCAGCACTAGCGGGAGGGCGAGCTACGAGCAGTACTTC. The V call is TRBV7-2, the J call TRBJ2-7, with 13 bases aligning to TRBD2. V gave up 5 bases and J gave up 3 bases; unmatched junction bases: 4. Germline V gives CDR1 SGHTA, CDR2 FQGNSA. This CDR3 spans 15 amino acids.